This T cell receptor beta chain was retrieved from a study of molecular identifiers for immune sequencing clone quantification. Study-wide results and limits: Naive cells had under 1% of molecules in clones above 20 RNA copies, effectors over 98%. Reports indicate spiked Jurkat TCR RNA from one cell could be found among about a million naive cells.

This clonotype was observed many times. No antigen is known for it. With listed TCR primers and previously described methods, bulk TCR libraries were prepared. MiXCR, applied by TCRdb to the PCR reads, yields one record per CDR3 protein. The sample lists fewer than 350,000 distinct CDR3 sequences, roughly 23% seen once, with roughly 0.86% in the top ten. The CDR3 has 13 residues. Germline loops: CDR1 LNHDA, CDR2 SQIVND (reference sequence). Between the trimmed V and J ends, which lost 3 bases and 1 base, there was a span of 7 bases. Sorting isolated naive CD8 T cells as CD8+CD4-CCR7+CD45RA+ events. Sequencing was done on a sample of naive CD8+ T cells from blood, with Jurkat cell RNA spiked in. The subset denotes: FACS-sorted CD8+CD4-CCR7+CD45RA+ naive T cells. This receptor was obtained from a human donor in good health. Some libraries in this study had Jurkat cell RNA spiked in. This rearrangement joins TRBV19 to TRBJ2-7; D gene uncertain. CDR3 loop: CASSISGSYEQYF. CDR3 sequence (DNA): TGTGCCAGTAGTATTTCCGGGTCCTACGAGCAGTACTTC.